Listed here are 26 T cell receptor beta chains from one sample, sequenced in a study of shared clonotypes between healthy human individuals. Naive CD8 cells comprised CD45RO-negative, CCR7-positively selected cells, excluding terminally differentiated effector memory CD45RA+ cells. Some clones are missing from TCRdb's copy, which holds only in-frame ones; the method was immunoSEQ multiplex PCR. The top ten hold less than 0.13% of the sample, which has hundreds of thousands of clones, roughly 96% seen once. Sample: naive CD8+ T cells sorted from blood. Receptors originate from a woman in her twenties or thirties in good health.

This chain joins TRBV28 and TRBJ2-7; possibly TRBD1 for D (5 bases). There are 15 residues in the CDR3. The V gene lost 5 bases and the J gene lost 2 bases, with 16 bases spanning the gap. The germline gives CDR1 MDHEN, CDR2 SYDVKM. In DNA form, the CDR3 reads TGTGCCAGCAGTCCCGTTCTGGACACGGCCTACGAGCAGTACTTC. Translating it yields CASSPVLDTAYEQYF.

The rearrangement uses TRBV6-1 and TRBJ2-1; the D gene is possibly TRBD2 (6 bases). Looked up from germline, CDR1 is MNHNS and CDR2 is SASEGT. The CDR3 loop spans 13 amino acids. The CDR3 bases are TGTGCTACCCGTTGGGACTCTTACAATGAGCAGTTCTTC. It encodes CATRWDSYNEQFF.

The CDR3 DNA is TGTGCCAGCAGCTTAAGGGCTAGCGGGATCTCTTTCTACAATGAGCAGTTCTTC. As protein: CASSLRASGISFYNEQFF. The J gene is TRBJ2-1, the V gene TRBV13, with 9 bases fitting TRBD2. This CDR3 contains 18 residues. Germline V lookup: CDR1 PRHDT, CDR2 FYEKMQ (reference sequence). V shed 2 bases, J shed 3 bases, and the junction held 11 bases outside the gene matches. The whole variable domain, remainder taken from reference TRBV13 and TRBJ2-1, is AAGVIQSPRHLIKEKRETATLKCYPIPRHDTVYWYQQGPGQDPQFLISFYEKMQSDKGSIPDRFSAQQFSDYHSELNMSSLELGDSALYFCASSLRASGISFYNEQFFGPGTRLTVL.

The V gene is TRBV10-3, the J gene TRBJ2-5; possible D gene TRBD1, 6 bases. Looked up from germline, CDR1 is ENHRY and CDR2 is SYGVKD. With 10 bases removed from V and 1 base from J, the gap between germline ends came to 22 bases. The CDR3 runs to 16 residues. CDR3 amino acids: CATSDRPGTTQETQYF. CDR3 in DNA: TGTGCCACCTCGGACAGACCCGGGACCACCCAAGAGACCCAGTACTTC.

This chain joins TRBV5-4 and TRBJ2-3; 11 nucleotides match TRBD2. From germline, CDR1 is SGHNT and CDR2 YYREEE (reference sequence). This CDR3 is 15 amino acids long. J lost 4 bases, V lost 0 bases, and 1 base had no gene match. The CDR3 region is CASSLGLAGSDTQYF. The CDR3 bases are TGTGCCAGCAGCTTGGGACTAGCGGGATCAGATACGCAGTATTTT. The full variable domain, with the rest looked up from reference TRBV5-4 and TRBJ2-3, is ETGVTQSPTHLIKTRGQQVTLRCSSQSGHNTVSWYQQALGQGPQFIFQYYREEENGRGNFPPRFSGLQFPNYSSELNVNALELDDSALYLCASSLGLAGSDTQYFGPGTRLTVL.

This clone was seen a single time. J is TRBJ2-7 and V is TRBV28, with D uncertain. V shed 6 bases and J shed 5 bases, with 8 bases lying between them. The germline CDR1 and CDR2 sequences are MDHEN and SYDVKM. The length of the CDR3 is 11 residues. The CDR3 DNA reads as TGTGCCAGCAGCCCCCTCCACGAGCAGTACTTC. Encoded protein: CASSPLHEQYF.

The CDR3 region has the DNA TGTGCCAGCAGCTTAGCCGGGAGTCACTCCTACGAGCAGTACTTC. Amino acids: CASSLAGSHSYEQYF. The rearrangement links TRBV13 to TRBJ2-5; TRBD2 is a possible D gene (6 bases). The J call is uncertain, as TRBJ2-7 better fits the DNA end. This CDR3 spans 15 amino acids. Germline lookup yields CDR1 PRHDT and CDR2 FYEKMQ (reference sequence).

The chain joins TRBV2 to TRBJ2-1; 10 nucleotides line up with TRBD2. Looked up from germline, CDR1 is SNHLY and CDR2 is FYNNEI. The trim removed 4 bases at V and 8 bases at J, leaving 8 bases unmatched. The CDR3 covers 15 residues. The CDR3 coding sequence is TGTGCCAGCAGTGCGGCTAGCGGGAGTATCGATGAGCAGTTCTTC. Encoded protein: CASSAASGSIDEQFF.

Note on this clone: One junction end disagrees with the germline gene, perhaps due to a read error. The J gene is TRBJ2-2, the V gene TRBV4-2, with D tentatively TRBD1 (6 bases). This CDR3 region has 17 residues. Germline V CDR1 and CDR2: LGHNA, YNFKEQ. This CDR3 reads CASSQDLGQGNPGELFF. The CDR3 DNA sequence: TGTGCCAGCAGCCAAGATCTTGGCCAGGGGAACCCCGGGGAGCTGTTTTTT.

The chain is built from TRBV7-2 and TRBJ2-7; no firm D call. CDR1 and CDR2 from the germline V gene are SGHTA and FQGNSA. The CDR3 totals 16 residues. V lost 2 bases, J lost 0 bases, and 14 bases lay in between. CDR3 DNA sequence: TGTGCCAGCAGCTTATCCTATCTAGAACCCTCCTACGAGCAGTACTTC. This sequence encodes CASSLSYLEPSYEQYF.

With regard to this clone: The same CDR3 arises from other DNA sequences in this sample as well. The CDR3: CASSYSSGSSYNEQFF. The CDR3 DNA is TGTGCCAGCAGTTACTCATCCGGGAGCTCCTACAATGAGCAGTTCTTC. The chain carries TRBV6-5 and TRBJ2-1; a possible D gene is TRBD2 (6 bases). From germline, CDR1 is MNHEY and CDR2 SVGAGI. The V gene lost 0 bases and the J gene lost 0 bases, with 9 bases spanning the gap. This CDR3 is built from 16 residues.

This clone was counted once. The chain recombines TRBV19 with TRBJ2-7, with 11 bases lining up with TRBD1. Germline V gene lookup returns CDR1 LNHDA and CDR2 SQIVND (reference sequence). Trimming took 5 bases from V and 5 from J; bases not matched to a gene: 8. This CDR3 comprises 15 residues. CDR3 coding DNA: TGTGCCAGTAGTGCCGGACAGGGGGCTGTCCACGAGCAGTACTTC. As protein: CASSAGQGAVHEQYF.

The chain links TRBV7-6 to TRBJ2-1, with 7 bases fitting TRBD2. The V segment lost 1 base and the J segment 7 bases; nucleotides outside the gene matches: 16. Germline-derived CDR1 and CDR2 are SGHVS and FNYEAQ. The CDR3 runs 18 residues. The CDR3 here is CASSLVAGDFNFQNEQFF. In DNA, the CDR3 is TGTGCCAGCAGCTTAGTTGCGGGAGACTTTAATTTCCAGAATGAGCAGTTCTTC. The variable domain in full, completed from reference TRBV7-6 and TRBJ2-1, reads GAGVSQSPRYKVTKRGQDVALRCDPISGHVSLYWYRQALGQGPEFLTYFNYEAQQDKSGLPNDRFSAERPEGSISTLTIQRTEQRDSAMYRCASSLVAGDFNFQNEQFFGPGTRLTVL.

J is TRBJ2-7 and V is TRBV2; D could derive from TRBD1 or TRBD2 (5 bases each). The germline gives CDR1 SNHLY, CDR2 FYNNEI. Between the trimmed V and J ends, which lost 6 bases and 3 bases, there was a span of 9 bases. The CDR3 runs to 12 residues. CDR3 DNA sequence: TGTGCCAGCAGGGTTGGGGGCTACGAGCAGTACTTC. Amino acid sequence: CASRVGGYEQYF.

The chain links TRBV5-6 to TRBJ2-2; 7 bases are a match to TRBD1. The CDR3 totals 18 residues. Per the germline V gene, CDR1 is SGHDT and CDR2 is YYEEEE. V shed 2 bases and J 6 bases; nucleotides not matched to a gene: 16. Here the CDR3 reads CASSFGQAPAPGPGELFF. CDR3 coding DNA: TGTGCCAGCAGCTTCGGACAGGCCCCGGCCCCGGGTCCCGGGGAGCTGTTTTTT.

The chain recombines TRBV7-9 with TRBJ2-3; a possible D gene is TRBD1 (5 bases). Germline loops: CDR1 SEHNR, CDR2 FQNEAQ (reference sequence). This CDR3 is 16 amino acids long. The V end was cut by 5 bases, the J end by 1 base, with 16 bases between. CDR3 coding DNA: TGTGCCAGCAGCACCCAGACAGCGAAGGGCACAGATACGCAGTATTTT. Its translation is CASSTQTAKGTDTQYF. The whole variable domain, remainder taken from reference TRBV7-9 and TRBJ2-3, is DTGVSQNPRHKITKRGQNVTFRCDPISEHNRLYWYRQTLGQGPEFLTYFQNEAQLEKSRLLSDRFSAERPKGSFSTLEIQRTEQGDSAMYLCASSTQTAKGTDTQYFGPGTRLTVL.

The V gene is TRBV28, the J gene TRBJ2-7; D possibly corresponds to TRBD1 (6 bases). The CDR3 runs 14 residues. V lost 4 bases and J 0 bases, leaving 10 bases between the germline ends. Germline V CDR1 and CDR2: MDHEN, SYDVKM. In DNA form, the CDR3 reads TGTGCCAGCAGTTCACAGGGTACCTCCTACGAGCAGTACTTC. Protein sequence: CASSSQGTSYEQYF.

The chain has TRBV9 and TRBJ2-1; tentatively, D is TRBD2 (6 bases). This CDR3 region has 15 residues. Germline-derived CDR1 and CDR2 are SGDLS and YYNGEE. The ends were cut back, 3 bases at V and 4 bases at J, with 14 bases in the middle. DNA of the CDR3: TGTGCCAGCAGCGGAGGGCGGGAAAGGTACAATGAGCAGTTCTTC. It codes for CASSGGRERYNEQFF.

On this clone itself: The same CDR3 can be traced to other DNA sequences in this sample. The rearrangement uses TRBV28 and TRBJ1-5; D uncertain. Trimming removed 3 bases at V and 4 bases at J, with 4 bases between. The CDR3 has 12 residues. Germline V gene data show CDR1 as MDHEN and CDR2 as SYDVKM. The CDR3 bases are TGTGCCAGCAGTTTGGGTAATCAGCCCCAGCATTTT. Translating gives CASSLGNQPQHF.

The CDR3 DNA sequence: TGCGCCAGCACTCCCCAGGGTCCAGATACGCAGTATTTT. This gives the protein CASTPQGPDTQYF. This rearrangement joins TRBV5-1 to TRBJ2-3, with D possibly being TRBD1 (5 bases). CDR3 length: 13 amino acids. Trimming left V 6 bases short and J 4 bases short, with 12 bases between. Germline values: CDR1 SGHRS, CDR2 YFSETQ.

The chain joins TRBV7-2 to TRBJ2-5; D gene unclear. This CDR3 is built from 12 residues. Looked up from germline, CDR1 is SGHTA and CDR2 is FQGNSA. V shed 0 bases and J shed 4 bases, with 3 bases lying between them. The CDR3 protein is CASSLAAETQYF. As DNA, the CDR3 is TGTGCCAGCAGCTTAGCAGCAGAGACCCAGTACTTC.

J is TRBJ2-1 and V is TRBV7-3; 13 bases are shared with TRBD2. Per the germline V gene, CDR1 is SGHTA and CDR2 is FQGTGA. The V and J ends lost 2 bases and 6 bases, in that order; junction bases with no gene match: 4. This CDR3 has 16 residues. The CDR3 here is CASSLVLAGGVNEQFF. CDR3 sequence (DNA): TGTGCCAGCAGCTTAGTACTAGCGGGAGGGGTCAATGAGCAGTTCTTC.

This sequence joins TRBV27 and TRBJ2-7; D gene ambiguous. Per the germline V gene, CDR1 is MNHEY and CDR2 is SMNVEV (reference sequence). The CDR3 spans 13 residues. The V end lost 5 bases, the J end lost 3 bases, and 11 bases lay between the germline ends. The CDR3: CASSIARYYEQYF. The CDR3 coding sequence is TGTGCCAGCAGTATAGCCAGATACTACGAGCAGTACTTC.

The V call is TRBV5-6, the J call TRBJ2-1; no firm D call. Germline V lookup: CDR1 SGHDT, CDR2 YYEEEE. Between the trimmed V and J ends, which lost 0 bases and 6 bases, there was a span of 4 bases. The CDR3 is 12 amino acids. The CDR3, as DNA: TGTGCCAGCAGCTTGGCGCGCAATGAGCAGTTCTTC. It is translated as CASSLARNEQFF.

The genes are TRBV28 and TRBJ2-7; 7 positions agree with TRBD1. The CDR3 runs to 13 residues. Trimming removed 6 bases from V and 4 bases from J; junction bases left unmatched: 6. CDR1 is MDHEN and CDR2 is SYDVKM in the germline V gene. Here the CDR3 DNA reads TGTGCCAGCAGCCAGGACAGGTGGTACGAGCAGTACTTC. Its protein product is CASSQDRWYEQYF.

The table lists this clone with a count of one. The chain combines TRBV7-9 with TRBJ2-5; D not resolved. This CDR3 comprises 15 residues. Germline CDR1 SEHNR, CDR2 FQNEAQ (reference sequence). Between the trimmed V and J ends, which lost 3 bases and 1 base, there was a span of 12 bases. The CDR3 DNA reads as TGTGCCAGCAGCTTGTTTAGGGCAACCCAAGAGACCCAGTACTTC. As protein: CASSLFRATQETQYF.